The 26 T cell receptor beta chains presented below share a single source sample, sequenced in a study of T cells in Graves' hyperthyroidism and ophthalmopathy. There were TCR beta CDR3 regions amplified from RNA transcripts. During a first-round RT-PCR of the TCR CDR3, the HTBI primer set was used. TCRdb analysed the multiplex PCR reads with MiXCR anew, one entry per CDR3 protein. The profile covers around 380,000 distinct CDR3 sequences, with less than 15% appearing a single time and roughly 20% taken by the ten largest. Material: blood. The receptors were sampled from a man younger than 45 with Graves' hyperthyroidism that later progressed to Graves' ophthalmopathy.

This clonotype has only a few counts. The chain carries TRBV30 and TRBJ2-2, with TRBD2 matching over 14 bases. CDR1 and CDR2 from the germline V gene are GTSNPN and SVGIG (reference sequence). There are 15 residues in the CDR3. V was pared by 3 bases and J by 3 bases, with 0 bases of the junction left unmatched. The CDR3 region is CAWRTSGGDTGELFF. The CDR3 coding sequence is TGTGCCTGGAGGACTAGCGGGGGGGACACCGGGGAGCTGTTTTTT.

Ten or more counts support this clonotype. The CDR3 nucleotides are TGCAGTGCTAGAGAGGGGTCCCTGAACACTGAAGCTTTCTTT. Its protein is CSAREGSLNTEAFF. The V call is TRBV20-1, the J call TRBJ1-1; D ambiguous. Between the trimmed V and J ends, which lost 0 bases and 0 bases, there was a span of 8 bases. This CDR3 spans 14 amino acids. From germline, CDR1 is DFQATT and CDR2 SNEGSKA (reference sequence).

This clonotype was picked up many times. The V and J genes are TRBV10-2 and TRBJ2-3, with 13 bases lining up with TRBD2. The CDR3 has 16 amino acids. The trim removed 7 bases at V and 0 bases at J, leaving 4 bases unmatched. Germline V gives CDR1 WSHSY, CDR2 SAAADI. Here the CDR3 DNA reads TGCGCCAGCACGGGACTAGCGGGGCCTAGCACAGATACGCAGTATTTT. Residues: CASTGLAGPSTDTQYF.

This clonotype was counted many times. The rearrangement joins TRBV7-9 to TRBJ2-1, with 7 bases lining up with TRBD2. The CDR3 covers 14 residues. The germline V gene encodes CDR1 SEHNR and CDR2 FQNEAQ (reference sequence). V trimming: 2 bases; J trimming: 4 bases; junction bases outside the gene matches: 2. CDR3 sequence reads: CASSLRGGYNEQFF. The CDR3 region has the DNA TGTGCCAGCAGCTTACGCGGGGGTTACAATGAGCAGTTCTTC.

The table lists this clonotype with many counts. CDR3 DNA sequence: TGTGCCAGCAGTCTACAGGAGGAGGTTAATTCACCCCTCCACTTT. Translating gives CASSLQEEVNSPLHF. The rearrangement joins TRBV2 to TRBJ1-6; D perhaps matches TRBD1 (5 bases). The V gene's germline CDR1 is SNHLY and CDR2 FYNNEI. Trimming stripped 5 bases from V and 6 bases from J, with 14 bases between. The CDR3 is made up of 15 amino acids.

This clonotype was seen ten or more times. CDR3 residues: CASQGRATNEKLFF. As DNA, the CDR3 is TGTGCCAGTCAGGGGAGAGCAACTAATGAAAAACTGTTTTTT. V is TRBV28 and J is TRBJ1-4, with D maybe TRBD1 (6 bases). Deletions cut 9 bases from V and 0 bases from J, with 11 bases between. This CDR3 is 14 amino acids long. Germline assignment: CDR1 MDHEN and CDR2 SYDVKM.

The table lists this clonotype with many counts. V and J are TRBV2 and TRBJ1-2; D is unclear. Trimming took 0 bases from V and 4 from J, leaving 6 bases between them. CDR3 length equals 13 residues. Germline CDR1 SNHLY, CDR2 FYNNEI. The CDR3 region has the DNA TGTGCCAGCAGTGAAGCTCCCCTCTATGGCTACACCTTC. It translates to CASSEAPLYGYTF.

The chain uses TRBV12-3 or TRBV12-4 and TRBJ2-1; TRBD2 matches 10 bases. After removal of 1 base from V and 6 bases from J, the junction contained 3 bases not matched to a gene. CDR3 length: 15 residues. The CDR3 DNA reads TGTGCCAGCAGTTTAGAGTTAGCGGGGGGCAATGAGCAGTTCTTC. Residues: CASSLELAGGNEQFF.

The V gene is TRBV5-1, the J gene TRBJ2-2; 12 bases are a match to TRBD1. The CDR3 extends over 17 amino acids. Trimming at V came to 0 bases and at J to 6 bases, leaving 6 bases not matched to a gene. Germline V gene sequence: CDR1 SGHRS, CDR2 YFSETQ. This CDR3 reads CASSLDGTGGSAGELFF. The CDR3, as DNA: TGCGCCAGCAGCTTGGATGGGACAGGGGGCTCCGCCGGGGAGCTGTTTTTT.

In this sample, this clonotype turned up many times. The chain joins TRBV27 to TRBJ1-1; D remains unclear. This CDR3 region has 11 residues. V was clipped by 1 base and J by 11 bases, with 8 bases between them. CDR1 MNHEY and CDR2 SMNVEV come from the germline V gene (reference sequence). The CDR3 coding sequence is TGTGCCAGCAGTTTATTGGGTGAGGCTTTCTTT. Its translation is CASSLLGEAFF.

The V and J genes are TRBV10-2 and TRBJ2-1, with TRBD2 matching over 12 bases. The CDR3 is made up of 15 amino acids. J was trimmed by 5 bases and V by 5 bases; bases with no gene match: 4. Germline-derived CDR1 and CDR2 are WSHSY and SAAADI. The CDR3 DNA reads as TGCGCCAGCAGTCGGACTAGCGGGATAGACAATGAGCAGTTCTTC. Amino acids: CASSRTSGIDNEQFF.

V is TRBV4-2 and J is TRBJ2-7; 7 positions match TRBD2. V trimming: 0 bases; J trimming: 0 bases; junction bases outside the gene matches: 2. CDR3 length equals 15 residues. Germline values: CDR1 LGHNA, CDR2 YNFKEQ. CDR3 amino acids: CASSQDGGSSYEQYF. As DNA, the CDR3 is TGTGCCAGCAGCCAAGACGGCGGGAGCTCCTACGAGCAGTACTTC.

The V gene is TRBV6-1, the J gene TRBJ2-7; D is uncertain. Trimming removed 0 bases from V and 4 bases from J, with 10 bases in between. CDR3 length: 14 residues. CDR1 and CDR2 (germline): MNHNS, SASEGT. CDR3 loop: CASSEAWKGYEQYF. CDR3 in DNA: TGTGCCAGCAGTGAAGCATGGAAGGGTTACGAGCAGTACTTC.

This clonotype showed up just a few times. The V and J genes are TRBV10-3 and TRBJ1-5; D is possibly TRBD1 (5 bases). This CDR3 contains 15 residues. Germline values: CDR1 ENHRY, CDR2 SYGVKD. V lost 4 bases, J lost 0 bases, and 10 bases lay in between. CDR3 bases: TGTGCCATCAGTGCGACTGGACATAGCAATCAGCCCCAGCATTTT. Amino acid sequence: CAISATGHSNQPQHF.

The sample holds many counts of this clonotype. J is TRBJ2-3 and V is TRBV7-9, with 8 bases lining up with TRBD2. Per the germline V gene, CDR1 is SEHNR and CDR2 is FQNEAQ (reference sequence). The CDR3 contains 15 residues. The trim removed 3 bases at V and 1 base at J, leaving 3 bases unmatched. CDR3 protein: CASSFSTSGTDTQYF. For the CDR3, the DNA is TGTGCCAGCAGCTTTTCGACTAGCGGCACAGATACGCAGTATTTT.

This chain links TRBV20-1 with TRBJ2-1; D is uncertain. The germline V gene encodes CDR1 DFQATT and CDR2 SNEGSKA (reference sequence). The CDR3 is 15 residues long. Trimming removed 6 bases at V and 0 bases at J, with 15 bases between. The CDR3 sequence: CSASRGRSSYNEQFF. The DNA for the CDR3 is TGCAGTGCGAGCAGAGGCCGGAGCTCCTACAATGAGCAGTTCTTC.

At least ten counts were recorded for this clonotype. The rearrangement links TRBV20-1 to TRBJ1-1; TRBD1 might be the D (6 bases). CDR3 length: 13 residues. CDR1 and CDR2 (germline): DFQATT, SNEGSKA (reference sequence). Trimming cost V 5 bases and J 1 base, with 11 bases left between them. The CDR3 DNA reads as TGCAGTGCTGGGAGGGGACAGAACACTGAAGCTTTCTTT. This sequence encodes CSAGRGQNTEAFF.

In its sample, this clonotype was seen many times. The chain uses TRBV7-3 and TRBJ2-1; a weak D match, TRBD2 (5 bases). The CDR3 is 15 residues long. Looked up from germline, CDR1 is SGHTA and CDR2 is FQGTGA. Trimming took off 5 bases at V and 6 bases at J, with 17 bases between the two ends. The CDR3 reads CASSPRTAKGNEQFF. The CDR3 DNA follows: TGTGCCAGCAGCCCAAGGACTGCTAAGGGCAATGAGCAGTTCTTC.

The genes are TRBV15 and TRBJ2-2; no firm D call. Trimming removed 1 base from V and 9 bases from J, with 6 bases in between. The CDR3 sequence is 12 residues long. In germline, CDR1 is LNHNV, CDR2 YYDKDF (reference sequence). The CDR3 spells CATSRAHRELFF. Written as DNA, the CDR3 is TGTGCCACCAGCAGAGCCCATAGGGAGCTGTTTTTT.

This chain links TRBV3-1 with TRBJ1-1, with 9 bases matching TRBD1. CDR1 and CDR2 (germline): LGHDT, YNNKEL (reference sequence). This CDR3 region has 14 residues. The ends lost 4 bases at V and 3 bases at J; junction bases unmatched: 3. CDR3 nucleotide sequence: TGTGCCAGCAGCCCGGGACAGGGTCACACTGAAGCTTTCTTT. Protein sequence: CASSPGQGHTEAFF.

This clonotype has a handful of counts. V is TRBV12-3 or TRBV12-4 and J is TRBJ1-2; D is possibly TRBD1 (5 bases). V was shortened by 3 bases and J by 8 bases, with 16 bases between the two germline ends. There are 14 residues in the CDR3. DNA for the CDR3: TGTGCCAGCAGTTTTGGGCAGGGCGGATCCGGCTACACCTTC. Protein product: CASSFGQGGSGYTF.

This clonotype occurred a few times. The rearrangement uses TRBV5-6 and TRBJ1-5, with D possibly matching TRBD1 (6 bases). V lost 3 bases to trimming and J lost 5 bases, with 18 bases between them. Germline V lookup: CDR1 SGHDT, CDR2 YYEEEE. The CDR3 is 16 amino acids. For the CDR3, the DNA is TGTGCCAGCAGCTCAGGGGTCTCGCGCCCATATCAGCCCCAGCATTTT. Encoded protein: CASSSGVSRPYQPQHF. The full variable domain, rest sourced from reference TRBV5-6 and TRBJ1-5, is DAGVTQSPTHLIKTRGQQVTLRCSPKSGHDTVSWYQQALGQGPQFIFQYYEEEERQRGNFPDRFSGHQFPNYSSELNVNALLLGDSALYLCASSSGVSRPYQPQHFGDGTRLSIL.

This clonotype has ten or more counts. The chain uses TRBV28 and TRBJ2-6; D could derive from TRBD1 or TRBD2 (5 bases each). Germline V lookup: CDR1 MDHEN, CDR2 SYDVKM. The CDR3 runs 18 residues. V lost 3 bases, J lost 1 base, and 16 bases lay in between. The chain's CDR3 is CASSFEGSRPSGANVLTF. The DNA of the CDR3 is TGTGCCAGCAGTTTCGAGGGGTCCCGGCCTTCTGGGGCCAACGTCCTGACTTTC. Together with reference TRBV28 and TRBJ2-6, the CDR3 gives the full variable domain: DVKVTQSSRYLVKRTGEKVFLECVQDMDHENMFWYRQDPGLGLRLIYFSYDVKMKEKGDIPEGYSVSREKKERFSLILESASTNQTSMYLCASSFEGSRPSGANVLTFGAGSRLTVL.

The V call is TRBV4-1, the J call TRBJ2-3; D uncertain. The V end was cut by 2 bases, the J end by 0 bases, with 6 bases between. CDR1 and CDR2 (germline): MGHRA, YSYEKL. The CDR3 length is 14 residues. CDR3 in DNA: TGCGCCAGCAGCCAAAAGCCAAGCACAGATACGCAGTATTTT. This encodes CASSQKPSTDTQYF.

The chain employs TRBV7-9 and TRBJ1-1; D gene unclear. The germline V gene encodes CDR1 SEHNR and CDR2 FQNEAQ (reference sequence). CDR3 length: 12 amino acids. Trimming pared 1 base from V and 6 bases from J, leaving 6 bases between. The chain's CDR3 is CASSLGYAEAFF. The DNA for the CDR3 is TGTGCCAGCAGCTTAGGGTACGCTGAAGCTTTCTTT.

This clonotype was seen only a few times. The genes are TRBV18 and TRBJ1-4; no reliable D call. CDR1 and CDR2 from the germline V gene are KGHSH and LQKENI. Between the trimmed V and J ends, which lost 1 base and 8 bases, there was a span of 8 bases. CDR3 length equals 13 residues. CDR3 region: CASSPQGGEKLFF. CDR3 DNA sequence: TGTGCCAGCTCACCACAGGGCGGGGAAAAACTGTTTTTT.